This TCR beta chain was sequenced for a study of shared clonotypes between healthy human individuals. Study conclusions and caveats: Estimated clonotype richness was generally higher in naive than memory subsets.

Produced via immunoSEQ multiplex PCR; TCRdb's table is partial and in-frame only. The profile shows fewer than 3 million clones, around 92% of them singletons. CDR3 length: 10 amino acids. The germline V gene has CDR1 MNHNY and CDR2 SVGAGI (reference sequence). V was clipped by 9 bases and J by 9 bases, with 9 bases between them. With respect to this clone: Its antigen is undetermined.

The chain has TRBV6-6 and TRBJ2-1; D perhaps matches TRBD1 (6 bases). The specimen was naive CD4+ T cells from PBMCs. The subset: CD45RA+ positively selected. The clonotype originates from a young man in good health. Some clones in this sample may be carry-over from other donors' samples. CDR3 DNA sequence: TGTGCCAGAAGACAGGCTGAGCAGTTCTTC. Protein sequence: CARRQAEQFF.